The text below deals with one T cell receptor (beta chain). Its antigen is as yet unknown. These data are taken from a study of OX40 agonist ivuxolimab in advanced cancers. Study results and caveats: Blood T cells, both CD4+ and CD8+, expanded clonally by week 6 at 0.1 to 3.0 mg/kg. The study found among the lowest clonal expansion in partial responders at 0.1-3.0 mg/kg.

TCRdb's table, derived via immunoSEQ multiplex PCR, lists solely in-frame clones and lacks some. Here the sample spans 30,000 to 35,000 clones, around 86% being singletons. The CDR3 contains 10 residues. Germline V gene sequence: CDR1 MNHGY, CDR2 SVAAGI. With 8 bases removed from V and 3 bases from J, the gap between germline ends came to 5 bases. The receptor's source is an adult with an advanced solid tumor such as melanoma, head and neck, liver or kidney cancer. The source material was CD4+ or CD8+ T cells sorted from blood, sampled in a trial of the OX40 agonist ivuxolimab. The rearrangement links TRBV6-9 to TRBJ2-7; D is undetermined. The CDR3 region has the DNA TGTGCCAGCGGCGACTACGAGCAGTACTTC. Its protein product is CASGDYEQYF.